This T cell receptor beta chain was sequenced in a study of blood T cells in healthy people across ages (dated by TCRdb to the mid-2010s). General notes on the study: In model experiments, template switching captured about one uniquely barcoded TCR beta cDNA molecule for every two T cells. To track age-related changes in TCR beta repertoire diversity, the study relied on deep sequencing normalized with unique cDNA molecular identifiers. Donors were grouped into four age groups: young (average approximately 16 years), middle-aged (39), aged (about 59) and long-lived (over 80). To avoid experimental bias, donors of different ages were spread randomly across the sequencing lanes. Two additional independent replicas of 1 million unique cDNA reads from the same blood draw were analyzed for two donors (one aged 18 to 30 and one aged 80 or older).

Library construction relied on 5' RACE. Sequencing was performed on an Illumina HiSeq 2500. A second about 7 to 11 cycle PCR used a sample-barcoded 5' primer and a J-beta primer mix. Each TCR beta cDNA molecule received a unique molecular identifier from a template-switch 5' adaptor carrying 12 random nucleotides. Each sample yielded at least 2.5 million CDR3-containing paired-end reads. First-strand cDNA was synthesized from all RNA with the Mint cDNA synthesis kit, primed by a TRBC-specific oligonucleotide. All cDNA was treated with uracil-DNA glycosylase and then went through a first 18-cycle PCR with the universal primers M1SS and BC2_uni_R. In the paper's pipeline: Normalization of each sample was performed by random selection of 1 million high-quality reads, each carrying a distinct molecular identifier. Instead of being binned into consensus sequences, reads that shared molecular identifiers were thrown out. MiTCR, with a Q25 quality threshold and the strictest error-elimination algorithm, was used for CDR3 identification, clonotype clustering and error correction. A nonparametric unseen species model with Euler transformation was used to estimate lower-bound total TCR beta diversity. Clones were called with MiXCR by TCRdb after fastp trimmed the public reads at Q25, and only in-frame beta chains were retained. Each entry is one CDR3 protein sequence, shown with its most common DNA and genes. The V and J calls follow TCRdb's processing rather than the paper's. Within this sample are hundreds of thousands of distinct CDR3 sequences, with about 52% of them counted one time only. The ten largest clones add up to around a third of the sample.

Systemically healthy Caucasian individuals from Russia, around 38 in total and aged roughly 6 to 100 years, were included as donors. Each donor gave roughly 9.5 milliliters of peripheral blood, collected into EDTA-treated Vacutainer tubes. PBMCs were isolated by Ficoll-Paque density-gradient centrifugation, with at least 6 million obtained per sample. Total RNA, at least 5 micrograms per sample, was extracted from PBMCs with Trizol reagent. Naive CD45RAhigh/CD27high T cell percentages were measured by flow cytometry on a PBMC aliquot from every donor. About this clonotype itself: What antigen it recognizes has not been identified. No much larger clonotype is one base removed from it; base qualities were not supplied.

Overall study outcomes, separate from this receptor: Compared with the aged group, the long-lived group had more naive CD4+ T cells, fewer expanded clones and increased TCR diversity, suggesting age selection. Estimates of total diversity based on one million sequenced T cells were regarded as lower bounds and as underestimates. The percentage of naive T cells measured by flow cytometry correlated strongly with observed TCR beta diversity. Observed TCR beta diversity per million T cells fell roughly linearly with age, and a significant reduction was already apparent by age around 40. Because the CMV infection status of the donors was unknown, age-related changes in expanded clonotypes may potentially have been confounded. Because profiling used bulk unsorted PBMCs, naive and antigen-experienced compartments could not be compared conclusively.

The CDR3, cysteine through phenylalanine, is 15 amino acids long. Of all the DNA, just the CDR3 is kept, 45 bases in frame from base 1. Here V drops 5 bases and J drops 9 bases, and the junction holds 10 bases not matched to any gene. The chain uses TRBV12-3 or TRBV12-4 and TRBJ1-6; a stretch of 7 junction bases matches TRBD1. Sequenced material: blood. This TCR was recovered from a woman aged 55-69 years in good health. The CDR3 in this case is CASSPRQGLGSPLHF. In nucleotide form, the sequence is TGTGCCAGCAGTCCACGACAGGGCCTCGGTTCACCCCTCCACTTT.